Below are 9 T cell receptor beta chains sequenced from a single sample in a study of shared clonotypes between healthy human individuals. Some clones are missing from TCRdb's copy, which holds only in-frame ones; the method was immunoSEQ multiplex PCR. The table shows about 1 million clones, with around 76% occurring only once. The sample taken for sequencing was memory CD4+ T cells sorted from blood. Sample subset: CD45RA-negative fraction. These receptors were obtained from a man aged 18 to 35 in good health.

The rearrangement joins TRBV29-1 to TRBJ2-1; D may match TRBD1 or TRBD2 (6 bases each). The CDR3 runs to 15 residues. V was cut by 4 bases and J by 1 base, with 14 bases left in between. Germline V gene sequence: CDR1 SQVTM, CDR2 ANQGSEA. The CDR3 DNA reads TGCAGCGTTGTTTCCGGGGGCCTTTCCTACAATGAGCAGTTCTTC. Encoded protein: CSVVSGGLSYNEQFF.

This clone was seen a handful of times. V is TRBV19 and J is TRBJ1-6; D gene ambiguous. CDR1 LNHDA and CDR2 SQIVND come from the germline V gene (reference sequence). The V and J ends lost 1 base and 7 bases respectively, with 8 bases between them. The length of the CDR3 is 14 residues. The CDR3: CASSIVPGNSPLHF. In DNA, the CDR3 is TGTGCCAGTAGTATAGTACCGGGGAATTCACCCCTCCACTTT.

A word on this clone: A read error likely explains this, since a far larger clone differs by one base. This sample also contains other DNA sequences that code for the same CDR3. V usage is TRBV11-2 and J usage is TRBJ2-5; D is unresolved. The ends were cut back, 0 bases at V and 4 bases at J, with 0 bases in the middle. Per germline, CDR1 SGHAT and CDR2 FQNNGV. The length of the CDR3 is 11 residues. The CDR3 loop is CASSLEETQYF. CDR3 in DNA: TGTGCCAGCAGCTTAGAAGAGACCCAGTACTTC.

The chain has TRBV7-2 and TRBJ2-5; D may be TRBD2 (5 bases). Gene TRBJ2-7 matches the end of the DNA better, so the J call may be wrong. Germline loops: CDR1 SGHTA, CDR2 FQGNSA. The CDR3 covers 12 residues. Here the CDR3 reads CASSYIGDEQYF. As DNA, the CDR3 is TGTGCCAGCAGCTATATCGGGGACGAGCAGTACTTC.

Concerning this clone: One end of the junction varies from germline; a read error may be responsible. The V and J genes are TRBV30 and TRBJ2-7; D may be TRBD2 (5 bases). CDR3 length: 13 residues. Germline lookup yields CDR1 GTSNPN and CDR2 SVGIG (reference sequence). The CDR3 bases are TGTGGCTGGGGAAAGATCGGGAAATACGAGCAGTACTTC. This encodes CGWGKIGKYEQYF. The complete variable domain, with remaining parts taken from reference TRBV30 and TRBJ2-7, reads SQTIHQWPATLVQPVGSPLSLECTVEGTSNPNLYWYRQAAGRGLQLLFYSVGIGQISSEVPQNLSASRPQDRQFILSSKKLLLSDSGFYLCGWGKIGKYEQYFGPGTRLTVT.

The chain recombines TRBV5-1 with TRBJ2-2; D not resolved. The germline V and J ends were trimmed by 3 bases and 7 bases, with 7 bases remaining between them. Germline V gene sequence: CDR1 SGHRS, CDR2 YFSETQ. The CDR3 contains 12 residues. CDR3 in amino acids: CASSWTGGELFF. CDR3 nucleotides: TGCGCCAGCAGCTGGACGGGCGGGGAGCTGTTTTTT.

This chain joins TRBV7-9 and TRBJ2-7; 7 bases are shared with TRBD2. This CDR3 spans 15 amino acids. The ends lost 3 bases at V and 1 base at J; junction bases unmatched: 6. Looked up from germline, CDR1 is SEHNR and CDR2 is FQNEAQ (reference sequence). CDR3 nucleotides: TGTGCCAGCAGCTTGAGGAGCGGGACTTCCTACGAGCAGTACTTC. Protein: CASSLRSGTSYEQYF. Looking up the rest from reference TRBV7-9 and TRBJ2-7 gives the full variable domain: DTGVSQNPRHKITKRGQNVTFRCDPISEHNRLYWYRQTLGQGPEFLTYFQNEAQLEKSRLLSDRFSAERPKGSFSTLEIQRTEQGDSAMYLCASSLRSGTSYEQYFGPGTRLTVT.

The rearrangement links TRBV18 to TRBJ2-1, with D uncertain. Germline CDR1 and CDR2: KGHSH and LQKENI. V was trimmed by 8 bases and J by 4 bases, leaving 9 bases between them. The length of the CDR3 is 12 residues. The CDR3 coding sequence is TGTGCCAGCACCCCGCGATACAATGAGCAGTTCTTC. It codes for CASTPRYNEQFF.

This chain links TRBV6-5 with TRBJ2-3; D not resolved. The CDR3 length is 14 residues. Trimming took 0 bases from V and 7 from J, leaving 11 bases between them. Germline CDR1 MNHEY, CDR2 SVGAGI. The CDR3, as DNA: TGTGCCAGCAGTTACTCGGGATTGCCGCATACGCAGTATTTT. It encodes CASSYSGLPHTQYF.